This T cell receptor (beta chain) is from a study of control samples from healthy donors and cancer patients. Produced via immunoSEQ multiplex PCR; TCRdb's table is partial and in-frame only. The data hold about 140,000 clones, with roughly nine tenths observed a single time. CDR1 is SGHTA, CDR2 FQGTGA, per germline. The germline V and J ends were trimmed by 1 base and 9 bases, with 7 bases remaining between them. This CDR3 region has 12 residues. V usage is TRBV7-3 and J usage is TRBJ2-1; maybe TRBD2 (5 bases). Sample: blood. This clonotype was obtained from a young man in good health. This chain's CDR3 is CASSLNRGEQFF. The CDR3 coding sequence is TGTGCCAGCAGCTTAAATCGGGGTGAGCAGTTCTTC.